A selection of T cell receptor beta chains follows, all from one sample in a study of T cell repertoires in cytomegalovirus infection. No antigens are known for them. TCRdb analysed the reads with MiXCR anew, one entry per CDR3 protein. The sample carries about 900,000 distinct CDR3 sequences, around 30% recorded once. The sequences come from cultured CD8+ T cells from PBMCs, collected from culture after CMV antigen stimulation. The receptors were sampled from a human donor in good health (CMV status not recorded). Some clones in this sample may be carry-over from other donors' samples. Each CDR3 is given without its conserved first and last residue.

TRBV7-6,ASSLLAVGTDTQY
TRBV4-1,ASSFALGGNNSPLH
TRBV15,ATSRGNGDEQGMAEAF
TRBV6-6,ASSHFLTDNYGYT
TRBV10-3,AISAPGTGNEQF
TRBV29-1,SVESGQALSGNTIY
TRBV12-5,ASVPDRGETQY
TRBV14,ASSQGLVRRGPPGGQF
TRBV27,ASSLVGSPTGNEQF
TRBV7-6,ASSGDRNEKLF
TRBV6-2/TRBV6-3,ASSYSKGKDTQY